Listed here is a single T cell receptor (beta chain). Its antigen is unidentified. The CDR3 is made up of 14 amino acids. CDR1 SGHDN and CDR2 FVKESK come from the germline V gene. Trimming stripped 6 bases from V and 6 bases from J, with 15 bases between. This table comes from immunoSEQ multiplex PCR, and its TCRdb copy is limited to in-frame clones, with some not included. The sample holds 50,000 to 80,000 clones; 90% to 95% are singletons and the top ten take about 1.7%. The data derive from a study of graft-versus-host responses after intestinal transplantation. This specimen consisted of unstimulated CD8+ T cells sorted from spleen or lymph node cells, obtained before transplant. The sequence was obtained from a human donor who was the organ donor for an intestinal transplant. The rearrangement joins TRBV14 to TRBJ2-1, with a weak D call TRBD2 (5 bases). As DNA, the CDR3 is TGTGCCAGCAGACTCTCTAGCCTACTCAATGAGCAGTTCTTC. Translation gives CASRLSSLLNEQFF.